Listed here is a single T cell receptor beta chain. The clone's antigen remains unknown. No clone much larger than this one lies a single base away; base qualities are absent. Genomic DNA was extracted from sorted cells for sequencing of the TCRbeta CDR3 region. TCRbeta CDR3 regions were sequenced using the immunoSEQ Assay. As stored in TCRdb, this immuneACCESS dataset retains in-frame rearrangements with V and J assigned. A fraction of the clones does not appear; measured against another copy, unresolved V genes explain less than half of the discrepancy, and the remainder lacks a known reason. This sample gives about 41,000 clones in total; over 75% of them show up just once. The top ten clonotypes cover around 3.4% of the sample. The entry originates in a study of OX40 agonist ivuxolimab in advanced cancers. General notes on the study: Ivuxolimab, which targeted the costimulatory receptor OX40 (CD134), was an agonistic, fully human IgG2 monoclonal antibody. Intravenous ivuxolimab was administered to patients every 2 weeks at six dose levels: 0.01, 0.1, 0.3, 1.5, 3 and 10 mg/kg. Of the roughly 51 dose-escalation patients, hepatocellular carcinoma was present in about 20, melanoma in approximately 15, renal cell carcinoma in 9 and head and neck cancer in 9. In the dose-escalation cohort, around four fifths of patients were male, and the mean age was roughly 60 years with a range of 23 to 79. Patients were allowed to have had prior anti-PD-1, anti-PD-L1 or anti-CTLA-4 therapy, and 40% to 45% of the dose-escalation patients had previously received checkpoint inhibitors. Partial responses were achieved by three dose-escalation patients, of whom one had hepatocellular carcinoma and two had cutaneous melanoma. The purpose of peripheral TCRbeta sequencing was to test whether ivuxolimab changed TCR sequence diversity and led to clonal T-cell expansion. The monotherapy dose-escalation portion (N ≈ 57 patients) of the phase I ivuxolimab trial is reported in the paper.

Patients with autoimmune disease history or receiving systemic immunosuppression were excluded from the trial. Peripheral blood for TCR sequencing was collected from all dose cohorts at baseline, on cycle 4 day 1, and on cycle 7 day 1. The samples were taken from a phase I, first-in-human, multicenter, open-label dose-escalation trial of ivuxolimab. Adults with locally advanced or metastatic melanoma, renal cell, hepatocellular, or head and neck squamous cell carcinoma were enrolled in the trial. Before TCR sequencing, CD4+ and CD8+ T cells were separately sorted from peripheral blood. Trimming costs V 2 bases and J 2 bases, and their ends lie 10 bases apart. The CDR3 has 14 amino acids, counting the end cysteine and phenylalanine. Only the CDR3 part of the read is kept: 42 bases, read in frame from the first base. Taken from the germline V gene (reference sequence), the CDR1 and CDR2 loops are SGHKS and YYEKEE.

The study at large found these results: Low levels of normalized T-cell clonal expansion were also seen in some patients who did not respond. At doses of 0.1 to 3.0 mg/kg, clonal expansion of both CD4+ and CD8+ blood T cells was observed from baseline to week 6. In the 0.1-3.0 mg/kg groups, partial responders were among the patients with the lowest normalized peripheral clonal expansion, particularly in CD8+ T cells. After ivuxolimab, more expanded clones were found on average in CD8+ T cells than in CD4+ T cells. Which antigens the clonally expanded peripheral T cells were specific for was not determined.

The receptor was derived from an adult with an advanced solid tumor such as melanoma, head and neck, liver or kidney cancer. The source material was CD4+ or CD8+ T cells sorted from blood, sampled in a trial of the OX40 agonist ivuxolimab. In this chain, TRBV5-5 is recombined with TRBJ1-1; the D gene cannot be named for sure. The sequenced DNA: TGTGCCAGCAGCTTAGGCAGGACTAACACTGAAGCTTTCTTT. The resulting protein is CASSLGRTNTEAFF.